The clone carrying this T cell receptor (beta chain) was detected many times. The antigen is undetermined. The sorted Tregs were CD4+CD25+CD127-/low cells. General study results and limits: Tumor Treg TCRs overlapped most with tumor naive CD4+ cells. The larger cohort examined one V-J beta rearrangement, not whole repertoires. The TCR gene usage of tumor memory CD4+ T cells clustered together with blood and lymph node memory CD4+ cells and with lymph node naive CD4+ cells.

After constant-region reverse-primer amplification, full-length variable regions underwent semi-nested PCR with Nested Universal Primer A. TCRdb used MiXCR to reprocess the 5' RACE reads, holding one entry per CDR3 protein. The sample lists roughly 45,000 distinct CDR3 sequences, around a fifth occurring once. CDR3 length equals 12 residues. In germline, CDR1 is MNHNS, CDR2 SASEGT. With 1 base removed from V and 6 bases from J, the gap between germline ends came to 7 bases. This clonotype was obtained from a female donor with breast cancer. The sequenced sample consisted of Tregs sorted from a lymph node. This chain joins TRBV6-1 and TRBJ2-7; D uncertain. CDR3 loop: CASSEGYPEQYF. The CDR3 nucleotides are TGTGCCAGCAGTGAAGGGTATCCCGAGCAGTACTTC.